Listed below are T cell receptor beta chains from one sample, sequenced in a study of shared clonotypes between healthy human individuals. The assay was immunoSEQ multiplex PCR, and TCRdb's table has in-frame clones only and misses some. Altogether roughly 2.1 million clones are present, 93% being singletons, with the ten largest covering roughly 1.8%. The sample consisted of naive CD8+ T cells from PBMCs. The receptor set was obtained from a man in his late teens or twenties in good health. Some clones in this sample may be carry-over from other donors' samples. The CDR3 runs from the conserved cysteine through the conserved F or W. The D gene is left open where the match is weak. Expanded clones are given a class, and other clones once, few, many or no size at all.

clone_size,v_call,d_call,j_call,cdr3_aa,cdr3_nt
once,TRBV4-1,NA,TRBJ2-2,CASSRGAGGTGELFF,TGCGCCAGCAGTCGAGGGGCAGGCGGCACCGGGGAGCTGTTTTTT
NA,TRBV28,NA,TRBJ2-7,CASSLQDSYEQYF,TGTGCCAGCAGTTTACAGGACTCCTACGAGCAGTACTTC
NA,TRBV19,TRBD1,TRBJ2-7,CASSNPGQGANEQYF,TGTGCCAGTAGTAACCCGGGACAGGGGGCCAACGAGCAGTACTTC
few,TRBV7-3,NA,TRBJ1-1,CASSLTFGRNTEAFF,TGTGCCAGCAGCTTAACGTTTGGCAGGAACACTGAAGCTTTCTTT
NA,TRBV6-6,NA,TRBJ1-2,CASSYSSGASGGYTF,TGTGCCAGCAGTTACTCTAGTGGGGCGAGTGGAGGCTACACCTTC
NA,TRBV7-8,NA,TRBJ2-5,CASSINPRGQETQYF,TGTGCCAGCAGCATCAACCCGCGAGGCCAAGAGACCCAGTACTTC
NA,TRBV5-4,TRBD1,TRBJ2-5,CASSLGTGGEETQYF,TGTGCCAGCAGCTTAGGTACAGGGGGCGAGGAGACCCAGTACTTC
NA,TRBV4-3,TRBD2,TRBJ2-3,CASSQDSPGTSAVSTDTQYF,TGCGCCAGCAGCCAAGATTCGCCGGGGACTAGCGCCGTTAGCACAGATACGCAGTATTTT
NA,TRBV7-6,NA,TRBJ2-3,CASSFEERQYF,TGTGCCAGCAGCTTTGAGGAGAGGCAGTATTTT
NA,TRBV9,TRBD2,TRBJ2-1,CASSVSLEREGSYNEQFF,TGTGCCAGCAGCGTATCCTTAGAGCGGGAGGGCTCCTACAATGAGCAGTTCTTC
NA,TRBV5-1,TRBD2,TRBJ2-1,CASSLNSGSGNEQFF,TGCGCCAGCAGCTTGAATAGCGGGAGTGGAAATGAGCAGTTCTTC
NA,TRBV2,TRBD2,TRBJ2-7,CASSASGGPYEQYF,TGTGCCAGCAGTGCCTCGGGAGGGCCGTACGAGCAGTACTTC
once,TRBV7-6,TRBD1,TRBJ2-7,CASSSARQGSYEQYF,TGTGCCAGCAGCTCCGCAAGACAGGGATCGTACGAGCAGTACTTC
NA,TRBV7-8,NA,TRBJ2-7,CASSLDSGRSYEQYF,TGTGCCAGCAGCTTAGACAGCGGCCGCTCCTACGAGCAGTACTTC
NA,TRBV28,TRBD1,TRBJ2-5,CASSLLGTGDQETQYF,TGTGCCAGCAGTTTATTAGGGACAGGGGACCAAGAGACCCAGTACTTC
NA,TRBV28,NA,TRBJ2-5,CASSLDAVQETQYF,TGTGCCAGCAGTTTGGATGCCGTCCAAGAGACCCAGTACTTC
NA,TRBV7-9,NA,TRBJ2-5,CASSFASGRRKTQYF,TGTGCCAGCAGCTTCGCGAGCGGCCGACGTAAGACCCAGTACTTC
NA,TRBV9,NA,TRBJ2-5,CASSVGGNQETQYF,TGTGCCAGCAGCGTCGGCGGGAACCAAGAGACCCAGTACTTC
NA,TRBV7-3,TRBD2,TRBJ2-1,CASSLTGGRAGEQFF,TGTGCCAGCAGCTTAACTGGCGGGAGGGCCGGTGAGCAGTTCTTC
NA,TRBV28,NA,TRBJ2-1,CASSAEGTYNEQFF,TGTGCCAGCAGTGCCGAGGGAACCTACAATGAGCAGTTCTTC
NA,TRBV4-3,TRBD1,TRBJ2-7,CASSPGQQYEQYF,TGCGCCAGCAGCCCGGGACAGCAATACGAGCAGTACTTC
NA,TRBV9,NA,TRBJ1-2,CASSNSQQGGGYTF,TGTGCCAGCAGCAATTCTCAACAGGGAGGAGGCTACACCTTC
NA,TRBV11-2,NA,TRBJ2-1,CASSLVSNEQFF,TGTGCCAGCAGCTTAGTAAGCAATGAGCAGTTCTTC
NA,TRBV7-8,TRBD2,TRBJ2-1,CASRGTSGREYNEQFF,TGTGCCAGCAGAGGTACTAGCGGCAGAGAGTACAATGAGCAGTTCTTC
NA,TRBV5-8,NA,TRBJ2-7,CASSLPGLREQYF,TGTGCCAGCAGCCTGCCCGGACTACGAGAGCAGTACTTC